The rows below give T cell receptor beta chains drawn from one sample of a study of blood T cell repertoires in COVID-19. Measured with immunoSEQ multiplex PCR; TCRdb has only the in-frame clones, and not every one. Among fewer than 200,000 clones listed, approximately 85% were seen once. The source material was peripheral blood. Receptors were obtained from a man aged 40-55 years with acute or convalescent COVID-19. Each CDR3 is given with its conserved first and last residue. A D gene is named only where the DNA matches it firmly. Not all rows give a size; the values are once, few, many and, for expanded clones, a class.

j_call cdr3_length d_call clone_size v_call cdr3_nt cdr3_aa
TRBJ2-6 18 TRBD1 . TRBV27 TGTGCCAGCACTAAGTTCACAGGGGGGTACTCTGGGGCCAACGTCCTGACTTTC CASTKFTGGYSGANVLTF
TRBJ2-1 16 TRBD2 . TRBV5-1 TGCGCCAGCAGTTCGTACAGCGGGAGCTTTTCTAATGAGCAGTTCTTC CASSSYSGSFSNEQFF
TRBJ1-5 18 . . TRBV4-1 TGCGCCAGCAGCCAAGATTTGTCCTACTTTGATTTCAATCAGCCCCAGCATTTT CASSQDLSYFDFNQPQHF
TRBJ2-7 16 . . TRBV6-1 TGTGCCAGCAGTGAGGCGGGTGGCGGGGGCATGGACGAGCAGTACTTC CASSEAGGGGMDEQYF
TRBJ2-2 15 . . TRBV7-9 TGTGCCAGCAGCTTAAAGCCCGCGAACACCGGGGAGCTGTTTTTT CASSLKPANTGELFF
TRBJ1-2 15 TRBD1 . TRBV13 TGTGCCAGCAGCTTACCCCCGGGACAGGGCTATGGCTACACCTTC CASSLPPGQGYGYTF
TRBJ1-6 15 TRBD1 . TRBV4-1 TGCGCCAGCAGCCCCTTGGGACAGGAAAATTCACCCCTCCACTTT CASSPLGQENSPLHF
TRBJ2-1 16 . . TRBV9 TGTGCCAGCAGCGTAAGGCCTAGCGCGGGAAACAATGAGCAGTTCTTC CASSVRPSAGNNEQFF
TRBJ1-5 17 . once TRBV30 TGTGCCTGGACCCCCCGAGACACTCTTTATAGCAATCAGCCCCAGCATTTT CAWTPRDTLYSNQPQHF
TRBJ1-4 15 . . TRBV18 TGTGCCAGCTCACCACGAGGAACCTTTGGTGAAAAACTGTTTTTT CASSPRGTFGEKLFF
TRBJ1-1 16 TRBD1 once TRBV19 TGTGCCAGTAGTATCCGACAGGGGTTCAGGAACACTGAAGCTTTCTTT CASSIRQGFRNTEAFF
TRBJ1-4 14 . . TRBV7-9 TGTGCCAGCAGCGTGACAGGACTTAATGAAAAACTGTTTTTT CASSVTGLNEKLFF
TRBJ1-1 14 TRBD1 . TRBV5-4 TGTGCCAGCAGCTTGGGAGGGGGCGGGACTGAAGCTTTCTTT CASSLGGGGTEAFF
TRBJ2-7 15 TRBD1 . TRBV6-5 TGTGCCAGCAGTCCACCAAGGGACAGAATCTACGAGCAGTACTTC CASSPPRDRIYEQYF
TRBJ2-4 15 . . TRBV5-4 TGTGCCAGCAGCTTGGGAGCCCCGACCAAAAACATTCAGTACTTC CASSLGAPTKNIQYF
TRBJ2-3 14 . . TRBV10-3 TGTGCCATCAGTGAAGGAGGGCCCACAGATACGCAGTATTTT CAISEGGPTDTQYF
TRBJ2-1 15 TRBD2 few TRBV2 TGTGCCAGCAGCTATAGCGGGGGGGCGGGCAATGAGCAGTTCTTC CASSYSGGAGNEQFF